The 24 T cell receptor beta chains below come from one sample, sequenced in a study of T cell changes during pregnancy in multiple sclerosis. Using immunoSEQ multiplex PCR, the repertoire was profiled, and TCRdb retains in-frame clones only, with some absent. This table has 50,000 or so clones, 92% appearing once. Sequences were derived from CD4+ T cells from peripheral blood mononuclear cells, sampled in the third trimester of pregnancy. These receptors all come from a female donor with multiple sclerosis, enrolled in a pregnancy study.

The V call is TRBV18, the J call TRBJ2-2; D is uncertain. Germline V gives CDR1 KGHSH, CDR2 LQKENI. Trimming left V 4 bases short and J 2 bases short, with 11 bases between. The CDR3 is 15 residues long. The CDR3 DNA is TGTGCCAGCTCACGGTTGGCAGATAACACCGGGGAGCTGTTTTTT. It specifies CASSRLADNTGELFF.

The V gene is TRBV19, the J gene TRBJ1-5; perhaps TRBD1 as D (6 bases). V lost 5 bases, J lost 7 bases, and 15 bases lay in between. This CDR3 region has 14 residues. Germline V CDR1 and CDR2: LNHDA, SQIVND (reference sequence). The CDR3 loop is CASSDTGTRQPQHF. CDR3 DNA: TGTGCCAGTAGTGACACAGGGACGAGGCAGCCCCAGCATTTT.

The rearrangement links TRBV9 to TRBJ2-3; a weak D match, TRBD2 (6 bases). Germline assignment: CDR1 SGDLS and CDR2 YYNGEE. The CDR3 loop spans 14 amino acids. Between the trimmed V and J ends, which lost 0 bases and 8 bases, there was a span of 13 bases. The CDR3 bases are TGTGCCAGCAGCGTAGACGGGAGAATTCTTACGCAGTATTTT. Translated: CASSVDGRILTQYF.

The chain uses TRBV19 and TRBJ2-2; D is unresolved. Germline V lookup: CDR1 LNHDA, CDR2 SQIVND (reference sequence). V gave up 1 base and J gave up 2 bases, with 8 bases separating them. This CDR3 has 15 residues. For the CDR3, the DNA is TGTGCCAGTAGTATAGGTCTACTAAACACCGGGGAGCTGTTTTTT. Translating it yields CASSIGLLNTGELFF.

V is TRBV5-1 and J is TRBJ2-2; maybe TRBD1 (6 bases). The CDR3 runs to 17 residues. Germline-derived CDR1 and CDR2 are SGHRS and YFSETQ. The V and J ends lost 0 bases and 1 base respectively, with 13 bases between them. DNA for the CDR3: TGCGCCAGCAGCTTGGGGTGGGGGCGCAGGAACACCGGGGAGCTGTTTTTT. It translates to CASSLGWGRRNTGELFF.

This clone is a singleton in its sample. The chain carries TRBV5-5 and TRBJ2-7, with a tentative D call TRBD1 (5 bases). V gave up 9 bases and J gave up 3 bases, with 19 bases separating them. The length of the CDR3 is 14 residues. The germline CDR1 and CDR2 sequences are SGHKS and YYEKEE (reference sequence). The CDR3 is CATLGHVPDYEQYF. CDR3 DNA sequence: TGTGCCACCTTAGGACACGTTCCTGACTACGAGCAGTACTTC. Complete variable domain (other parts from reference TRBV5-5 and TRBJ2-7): DAGVTQSPTHLIKTRGQQVTLRCSPISGHKSVSWYQQVLGQGPQFIFQYYEKEERGRGNFPDRFSARQFPNYSSELNVNALLLGDSALYLCATLGHVPDYEQYFGPGTRLTVT.

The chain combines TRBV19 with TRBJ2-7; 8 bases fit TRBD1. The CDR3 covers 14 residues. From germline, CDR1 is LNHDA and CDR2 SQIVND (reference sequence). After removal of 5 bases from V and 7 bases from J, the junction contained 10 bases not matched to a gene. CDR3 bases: TGTGCCAGTAGTTCAAAATCAGGGGGCGGGGAGCAGTACTTC. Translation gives CASSSKSGGGEQYF.

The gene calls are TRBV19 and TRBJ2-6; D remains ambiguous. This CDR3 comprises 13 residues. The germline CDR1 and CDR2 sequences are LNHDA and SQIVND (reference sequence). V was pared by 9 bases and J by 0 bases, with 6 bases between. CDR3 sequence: CASESSGANVLTF. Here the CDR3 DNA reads TGTGCCAGCGAGAGCTCTGGGGCCAACGTCCTGACTTTC.

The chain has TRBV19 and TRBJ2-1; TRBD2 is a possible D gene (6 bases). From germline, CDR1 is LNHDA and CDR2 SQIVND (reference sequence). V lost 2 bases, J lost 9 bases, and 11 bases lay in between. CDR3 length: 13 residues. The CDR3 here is CASSILRRGEQFF. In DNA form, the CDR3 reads TGTGCCAGTAGTATATTACGGCGGGGTGAGCAGTTCTTC.

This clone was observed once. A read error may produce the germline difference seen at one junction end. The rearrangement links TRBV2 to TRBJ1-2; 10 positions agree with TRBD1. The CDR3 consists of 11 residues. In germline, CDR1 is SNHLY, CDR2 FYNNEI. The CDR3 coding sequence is TGTGCCAGCACCCGGACAGGGGGTGGCAACTTC. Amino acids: CASTRTGGGNF.

The CDR3 reads CASSLGQAEVTAAFF. The CDR3 DNA sequence: TGTGCCAGCAGCTTGGGGCAGGCCGAAGTGACGGCAGCTTTCTTT. This chain uses TRBV5-6 with TRBJ1-1, with no clear D. The V gene's germline CDR1 is SGHDT and CDR2 YYEEEE. The CDR3 is 15 amino acids. V dropped 0 bases and J dropped 10 bases, with 19 bases sitting between them.

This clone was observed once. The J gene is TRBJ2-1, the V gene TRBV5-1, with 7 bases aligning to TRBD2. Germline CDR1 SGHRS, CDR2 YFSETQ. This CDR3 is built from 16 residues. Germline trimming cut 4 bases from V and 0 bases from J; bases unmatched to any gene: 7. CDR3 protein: CASSADGGSSYNEQFF. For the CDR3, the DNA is TGCGCCAGCAGCGCCGACGGGGGGAGCTCCTACAATGAGCAGTTCTTC.

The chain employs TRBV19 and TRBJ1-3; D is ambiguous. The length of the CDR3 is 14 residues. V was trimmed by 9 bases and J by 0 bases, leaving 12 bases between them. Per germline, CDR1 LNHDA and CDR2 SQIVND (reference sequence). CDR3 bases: TGTGCCAGCGGTGTATCACGCTCTGGAAACACCATATATTTT. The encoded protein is CASGVSRSGNTIYF. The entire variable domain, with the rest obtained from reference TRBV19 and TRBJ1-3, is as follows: DGGITQSPKYLFRKEGQNVTLSCEQNLNHDAMYWYRQDPGQGLRLIYYSQIVNDFQKGDIAEGYSVSREKKESFPLTVTSAQKNPTAFYLCASGVSRSGNTIYFGEGSWLTVV.

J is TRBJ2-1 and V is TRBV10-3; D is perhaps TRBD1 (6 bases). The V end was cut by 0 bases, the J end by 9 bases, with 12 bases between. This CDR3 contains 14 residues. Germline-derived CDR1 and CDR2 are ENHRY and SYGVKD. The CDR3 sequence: CAISESPGASEQFF. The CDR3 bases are TGTGCCATCAGTGAGTCCCCAGGGGCCAGTGAGCAGTTCTTC.

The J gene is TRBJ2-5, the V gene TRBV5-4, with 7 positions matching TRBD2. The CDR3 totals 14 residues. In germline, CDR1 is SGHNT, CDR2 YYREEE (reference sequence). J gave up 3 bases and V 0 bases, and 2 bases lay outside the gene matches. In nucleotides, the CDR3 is TGTGCCAGCAGCTTGGCCGGGAGGAAAGAGACCCAGTACTTC. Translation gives CASSLAGRKETQYF.

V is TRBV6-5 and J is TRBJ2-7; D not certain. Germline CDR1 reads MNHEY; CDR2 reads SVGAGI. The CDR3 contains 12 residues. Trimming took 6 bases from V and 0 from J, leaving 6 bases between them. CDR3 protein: CASRQNSYEQYF. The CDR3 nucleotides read TGTGCCAGCAGACAGAACTCCTACGAGCAGTACTTC.

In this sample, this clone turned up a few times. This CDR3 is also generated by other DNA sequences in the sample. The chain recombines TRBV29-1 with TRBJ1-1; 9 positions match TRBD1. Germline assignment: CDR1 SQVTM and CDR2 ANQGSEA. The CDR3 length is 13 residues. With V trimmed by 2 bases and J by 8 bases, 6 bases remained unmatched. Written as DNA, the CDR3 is TGCAGCGTTGAAAAGGGACAGGGTACAGAAGCTTTCTTT. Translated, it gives CSVEKGQGTEAFF. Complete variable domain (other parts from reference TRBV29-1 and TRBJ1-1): SAVISQKPSRDICQRGTSLTIQCQVDSQVTMMFWYRQQPGQSLTLIATANQGSEATYESGFVIDKFPISRPNLTFSTLTVSNMSPEDSSIYLCSVEKGQGTEAFFGQGTRLTVV.

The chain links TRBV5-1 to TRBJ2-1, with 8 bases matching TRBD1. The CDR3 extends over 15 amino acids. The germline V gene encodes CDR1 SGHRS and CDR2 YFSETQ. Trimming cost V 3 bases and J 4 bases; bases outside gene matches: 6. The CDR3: CASSSLGQEYNEQFF. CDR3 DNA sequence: TGCGCCAGCAGCTCCTTGGGACAGGAATACAATGAGCAGTTCTTC.

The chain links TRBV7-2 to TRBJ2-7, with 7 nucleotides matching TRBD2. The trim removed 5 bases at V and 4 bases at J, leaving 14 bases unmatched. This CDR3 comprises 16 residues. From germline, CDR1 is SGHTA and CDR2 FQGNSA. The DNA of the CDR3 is TGTGCCAGCAGCAAAGAGACTAGCTATCCCCCTTACGAGCAGTACTTC. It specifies CASSKETSYPPYEQYF.

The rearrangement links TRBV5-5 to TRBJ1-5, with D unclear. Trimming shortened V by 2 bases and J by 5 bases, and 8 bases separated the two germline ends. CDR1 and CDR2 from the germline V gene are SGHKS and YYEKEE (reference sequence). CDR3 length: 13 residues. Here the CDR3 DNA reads TGTGCCAGCAGCTTAGGAGGAGATCAGCCCCAGCATTTT. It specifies CASSLGGDQPQHF.

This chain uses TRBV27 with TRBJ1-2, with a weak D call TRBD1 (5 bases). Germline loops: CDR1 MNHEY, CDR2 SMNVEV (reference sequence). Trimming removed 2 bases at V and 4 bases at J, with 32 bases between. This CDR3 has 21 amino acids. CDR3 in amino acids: CASSLNSFGSLGGQLLYGYTF. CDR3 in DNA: TGTGCCAGCAGTTTAAATTCATTCGGTTCCTTGGGCGGACAATTACTCTATGGCTACACCTTC.

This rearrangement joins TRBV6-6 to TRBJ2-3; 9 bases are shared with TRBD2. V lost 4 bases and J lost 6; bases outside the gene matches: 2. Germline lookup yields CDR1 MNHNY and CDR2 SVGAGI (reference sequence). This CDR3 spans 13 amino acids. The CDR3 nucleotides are TGTGCCAGCAGTTCCCTAGCGGGGGATACGCAGTATTTT. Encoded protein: CASSSLAGDTQYF.

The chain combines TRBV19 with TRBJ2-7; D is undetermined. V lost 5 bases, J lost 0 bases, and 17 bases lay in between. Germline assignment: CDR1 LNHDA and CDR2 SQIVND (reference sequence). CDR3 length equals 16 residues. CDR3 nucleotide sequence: TGTGCCAGTAGTGCCCGACAAGGCATCAGCTCCTACGAGCAGTACTTC. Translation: CASSARQGISSYEQYF.

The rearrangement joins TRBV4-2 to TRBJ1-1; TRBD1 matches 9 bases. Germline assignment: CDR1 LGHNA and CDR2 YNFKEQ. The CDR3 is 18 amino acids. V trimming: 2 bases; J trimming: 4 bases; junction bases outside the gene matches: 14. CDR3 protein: CASSQPLGQGGLGTEAFF. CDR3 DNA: TGTGCCAGCAGCCAACCCTTGGGACAGGGAGGTTTGGGCACTGAAGCTTTCTTT.